These 23 T cell receptor beta chains came from one sample sequenced in a study of T cells expressing NK-cell markers. TCRdb reprocessed the 5' RACE reads, with one entry per CDR3 protein and no DNA. The sample has around 180,000 distinct CDR3 sequences. Source material: blood T cells: a sorted CD56 or NKG2C T cell subset, CD4+ or CD8+ T cells, or bulk PBMC T cells (not recorded which). These receptors were taken from a man between 18 and 69 years old in good health.

J is TRBJ2-7 and V is TRBV28; the D call from TCRdb, TRBD1, cannot be confirmed without DNA. The CDR3 consists of 17 residues. Germline V lookup: CDR1 MDHEN, CDR2 SYDVKM. The CDR3 sequence is CASSPVRRTGPVYEQYF. The variable domain in full, completed from reference TRBV28 and TRBJ2-7, reads DVKVTQSSRYLVKRTGEKVFLECVQDMDHENMFWYRQDPGLGLRLIYFSYDVKMKEKGDIPEGYSVSREKKERFSLILESASTNQTSMYLCASSPVRRTGPVYEQYFGPGTRLTVT.

The rearrangement joins TRBV24-1 to TRBJ1-6; with no DNA, the TCRdb D assignment of TRBD1 cannot be verified. The germline CDR1 and CDR2 sequences are KGHDR and SFDVKD. This CDR3 is 20 amino acids long. Here the CDR3 reads CATSDLRPIRVGGYNSPLHF.

The V gene is TRBV28, the J gene TRBJ2-5. The CDR3 has 14 amino acids. Germline assignment: CDR1 MDHEN and CDR2 SYDVKM. The CDR3 loop reads CASSFVRNQETQYF.

This chain connects TRBV7-9 to TRBJ1-6; checking the TCRdb D call of TRBD1 is not possible without DNA. CDR1 and CDR2 (germline): SEHNR, FQNEAQ (reference sequence). The length of the CDR3 is 14 residues. CDR3: CASSPGQGNSPLHF.

The CDR3 loop reads CASSRLESDRGYEQYF. This rearrangement joins TRBV3-1 to TRBJ2-7; TCRdb's D gene call, TRBD1, goes unchecked for lack of DNA. CDR3 length: 16 amino acids. Germline V gene data show CDR1 as LGHDT and CDR2 as YNNKEL (reference sequence).

The V gene is TRBV13, the J gene TRBJ2-7; TCRdb's D call, TRBD1, is unchecked because there is no DNA. CDR3 length: 16 amino acids. The germline CDR1 and CDR2 sequences are PRHDT and FYEKMQ (reference sequence). This CDR3 reads CASSLGYGTASYEQYF.

V is TRBV20-1 and J is TRBJ1-6. This CDR3 is 17 amino acids long. CDR1 and CDR2 (germline): DFQATT, SNEGSKA (reference sequence). CDR3 amino acids: CSARAFFNSSYNSPLHF.

The CDR3 region is CASSVEGSFLYEQYF. V gene TRBV6-1 combines with J gene TRBJ2-7; TCRdb calls TRBD2, which cannot be checked without DNA. The CDR3 is 15 residues long. The germline gives CDR1 MNHNS, CDR2 SASEGT.

This chain joins TRBV29-1 and TRBJ2-7. The CDR3 runs to 13 residues. CDR1 and CDR2 from the germline V gene are SQVTM and ANQGSEA. The CDR3 is CSAEDRYSYEQYF.

The chain joins TRBV7-2 to TRBJ1-1. The germline gives CDR1 SGHTA, CDR2 FQGNSA. The CDR3 length is 13 residues. This CDR3 reads CASSPTGRTEAFF.

The genes are TRBV30 and TRBJ2-1. Germline V gives CDR1 GTSNPN, CDR2 SVGIG (reference sequence). The CDR3 sequence is 14 residues long. CDR3 residues: CAWVASDSYNEQFF.

The rearrangement uses TRBV15 and TRBJ1-3. Per germline, CDR1 LNHNV and CDR2 YYDKDF (reference sequence). The CDR3 length is 13 residues. CDR3 in amino acids: CATSRDRGNTIYF.

This chain connects TRBV21-1 to TRBJ2-2; without DNA, the TCRdb call of TRBD1 cannot be checked. TRBV21-1 is flagged as a pseudogene. The CDR3 consists of 14 residues. Here the CDR3 reads CATFPGPGTGELFF.

The V and J genes are TRBV6-5 and TRBJ2-7. This CDR3 is 17 amino acids long. The germline gives CDR1 MNHEY, CDR2 SVGAGI. CDR3 in amino acids: CASSYSEPGDRDYEQYF.

V and J are TRBV5-1 and TRBJ2-4; TCRdb names TRBD1, which stays unverified in the absence of DNA. Germline V gene lookup returns CDR1 SGHRS and CDR2 YFSETQ. The CDR3 length is 17 residues. This CDR3 is CASSLGGGAKAKNIQYF.

V and J are TRBV5-6 and TRBJ2-3; TCRdb calls TRBD1, which cannot be checked without DNA. CDR3 length: 14 residues. The germline gives CDR1 SGHDT, CDR2 YYEEEE. CDR3 loop: CASSGAWGIDTQYF. Drawing the rest from reference TRBV5-6 and TRBJ2-3, the complete variable domain is DAGVTQSPTHLIKTRGQQVTLRCSPKSGHDTVSWYQQALGQGPQFIFQYYEEEERQRGNFPDRFSGHQFPNYSSELNVNALLLGDSALYLCASSGAWGIDTQYFGPGTRLTVL.

V is TRBV2 and J is TRBJ2-1; absent DNA, TCRdb's TRBD1 call cannot be checked. The CDR3 length is 16 residues. Germline V CDR1 and CDR2: SNHLY, FYNNEI. The CDR3 loop reads CASSKPGRSSYNEQFF.

The chain couples TRBV27 to TRBJ1-6. Germline V gene sequence: CDR1 MNHEY, CDR2 SMNVEV (reference sequence). The CDR3 totals 14 residues. CDR3 in amino acids: CASSFVAGLRSLHF.

The V and J genes are TRBV9 and TRBJ1-2; the TCRdb D gene call, TRBD1, has no DNA to confirm it. Germline CDR1 reads SGDLS; CDR2 reads YYNGEE. The CDR3 totals 16 residues. CDR3 region: CASSVRETGLPYGYTF.

This chain uses TRBV3-1 with TRBJ2-3. Germline loops: CDR1 LGHDT, CDR2 YNNKEL (reference sequence). The CDR3 is made up of 15 amino acids. CDR3: CASSQETQSTDTQYF.

The chain combines TRBV5-6 with TRBJ1-1; with no DNA, the TCRdb D assignment of TRBD1 cannot be verified. Germline values: CDR1 SGHDT, CDR2 YYEEEE. CDR3 length equals 15 residues. CDR3 sequence reads: CASSLGDIVNTEAFF.

This chain connects TRBV12-3 or TRBV12-4 to TRBJ1-5. The CDR3 spans 14 residues. CDR3 amino acids: CASSLGTDAGPQHF.

This chain uses TRBV2 with TRBJ2-1; checking the TCRdb D call of TRBD1 is not possible without DNA. The length of the CDR3 is 17 residues. Germline V gene lookup returns CDR1 SNHLY and CDR2 FYNNEI. CDR3 loop: CASKAGQGEGPYNEQFF. The whole variable domain, filled in from reference TRBV2 and TRBJ2-1, reads EPEVTQTPSHQVTQMGQEVILRCVPISNHLYFYWYRQILGQKVEFLVSFYNNEISEKSEIFDDQFSVERPDGSNFTLKIRSTKLEDSAMYFCASKAGQGEGPYNEQFFGPGTRLTVL.